These 21 T cell receptor beta chains originate from one sample sequenced in a study of Graves' ophthalmopathy and Graves' hyperthyroidism. Transcripts of RNA were the source for amplifying TCR beta CDR3 regions. HTBI primers served in a first-round RT-PCR, which a second-round multiplex PCR followed. TCRdb re-derived calls from the multiplex PCR reads in MiXCR, one entry per CDR3 protein. The table includes roughly 410,000 distinct CDR3 sequences, approximately 15% detected once. The specimen sequenced was peripheral blood. The receptor source for this set is a woman aged 18-35 years with stable Graves' hyperthyroidism.

V usage is TRBV3-1 and J usage is TRBJ2-4; 7 nucleotides line up with TRBD1. Germline CDR1 is LGHDT and CDR2 is YNNKEL (reference sequence). V shed 3 bases and J 1 base; nucleotides not matched to a gene: 6. The CDR3 loop spans 16 amino acids. This chain's CDR3 is CASSQRGREAKNIQYF. For the CDR3, the DNA is TGTGCCAGCAGCCAGAGGGGGCGCGAGGCCAAAAACATTCAGTACTTC.

This clonotype has just a few counts. The DNA for the CDR3 is TGTGCCAGTAGTGATGACAGGGCCGTGGAGACCCAGTACTTC. Its translation is CASSDDRAVETQYF. The rearrangement joins TRBV19 to TRBJ2-5; 7 bases match TRBD1. The CDR3 covers 14 residues. CDR1 is LNHDA, CDR2 SQIVND, per germline (reference sequence). V lost 5 bases to trimming and J lost 5 bases; unmatched junction nucleotides: 8.

For this clonotype: A much larger clone lies a single base off, so this may be a read error. The V call is TRBV4-2, the J call TRBJ1-2, with a tentative D call TRBD1 (6 bases). This CDR3 has 14 residues. The V gene's germline CDR1 is LGHNA and CDR2 YNFKEQ. The CDR3 DNA is TGTGCCAGCAACCAAGGACGGGGGGCGCAGGGCTACACCTTC. Its translation is CASNQGRGAQGYTF.

The table lists this clonotype with many counts. This sequence joins TRBV11-2 and TRBJ2-2, with a possible D match to TRBD2 (6 bases). This CDR3 spans 17 amino acids. Trimming took 5 bases from V and 5 from J, leaving 21 bases between them. Germline CDR1 SGHAT, CDR2 FQNNGV. In nucleotides, the CDR3 is TGTGCCAGCAGCCCCTTGGGGACGAGGAGGGTAACCGGGGAGCTGTTTTTT. Amino acid sequence: CASSPLGTRRVTGELFF.

The chain links TRBV6-1 to TRBJ1-3, with unresolved D. Germline V gene data show CDR1 as MNHNS and CDR2 as SASEGT. The CDR3 is 15 residues long. Deletions cut 6 bases from V and 0 bases from J, with 12 bases between. CDR3 protein: CASRARRDSGNTIYF. DNA of the CDR3: TGTGCCAGCAGGGCCAGACGGGACTCTGGAAACACCATATATTTT.

This clonotype was seen many times. This chain links TRBV20-1 with TRBJ2-7, with 7 bases matching TRBD1. V shed 0 bases and J 3 bases; nucleotides not matched to a gene: 5. The CDR3 runs to 14 residues. Germline V gene data show CDR1 as DFQATT and CDR2 as SNEGSKA (reference sequence). CDR3 in DNA: TGCAGTGCTAGAGACCGGGACAGAAACTACGAGCAGTACTTC. As protein: CSARDRDRNYEQYF.

This clonotype was counted many times. The V call is TRBV11-2, the J call TRBJ1-1; 8 bases are shared with TRBD1. Germline trimming cut 4 bases from V and 1 base from J; bases unmatched to any gene: 5. This CDR3 spans 15 amino acids. CDR1 and CDR2 (germline): SGHAT, FQNNGV. The CDR3 region has the DNA TGTGCCAGCAGCTCCCACAGGGGGAGGAACACTGAAGCTTTCTTT. It is translated as CASSSHRGRNTEAFF.

This clonotype was recorded at least ten times. The rearrangement uses TRBV2 and TRBJ1-2; D call uncertain. Germline V gene lookup returns CDR1 SNHLY and CDR2 FYNNEI. This CDR3 has 15 residues. Trimming removed 8 bases from V and 0 bases from J, with 16 bases in between. The CDR3 region is CASPGEAGANYGYTF. DNA for the CDR3: TGTGCCAGCCCGGGAGAGGCAGGAGCTAACTATGGCTACACCTTC. Full variable domain (rest looked up from reference TRBV2 and TRBJ1-2): EPEVTQTPSHQVTQMGQEVILRCVPISNHLYFYWYRQILGQKVEFLVSFYNNEISEKSEIFDDQFSVERPDGSNFTLKIRSTKLEDSAMYFCASPGEAGANYGYTFGSGTRLTVV.

This clonotype was counted ten times or more. The rearrangement uses TRBV9 and TRBJ2-7; 8 nucleotides align to TRBD2. CDR1 is SGDLS and CDR2 is YYNGEE in the germline V gene. CDR3 length equals 12 residues. With V trimmed by 4 bases and J by 4 bases, 1 base remained unmatched. CDR3 bases: TGTGCCAGCAGCCGGGAGGGTTACGAGCAGTACTTC. Translated: CASSREGYEQYF.

This clonotype was counted ten times or more. The CDR3 reads CSVAIWNANYGYTF. For the CDR3, the DNA is TGCAGCGTTGCAATCTGGAATGCTAACTATGGCTACACCTTC. The chain links TRBV29-1 to TRBJ1-2, with D unclear. The CDR3 covers 14 residues. Germline CDR1 is SQVTM and CDR2 is ANQGSEA. V was trimmed by 4 bases and J by 0 bases, leaving 12 bases between them.

This chain connects TRBV7-9 to TRBJ1-1; D not certain. There are 14 residues in the CDR3. Germline CDR1 SEHNR, CDR2 FQNEAQ (reference sequence). Trimming took off 1 base at V and 1 base at J, with 7 bases between the two ends. CDR3 sequence reads: CASSLDLENTEAFF. As DNA, the CDR3 is TGTGCCAGCAGCTTAGATCTGGAGAACACTGAAGCTTTCTTT.

This sequence joins TRBV25-1 and TRBJ2-6; the match to TRBD1 covers 8 bases. This CDR3 region has 16 residues. The V and J ends lost 4 bases and 2 bases, in that order; junction bases with no gene match: 4. Per germline, CDR1 MGHDK and CDR2 SYGVNS. CDR3 protein: CASSVDRVTGANVLTF. CDR3 nucleotides: TGTGCCAGCAGTGTGGACAGGGTTACTGGGGCCAACGTCCTGACTTTC.

This clonotype came up many times. The chain joins TRBV19 to TRBJ1-2; 10 bases line up with TRBD1. The CDR3 extends over 14 amino acids. Germline-derived CDR1 and CDR2 are LNHDA and SQIVND (reference sequence). Losses at the gene ends were 4 bases for V and 3 bases for J; bases not matched to a gene: 2. CDR3 sequence (DNA): TGTGCCAGTAGTAAGGACAGGGGGGACTATGGCTACACCTTC. It is translated as CASSKDRGDYGYTF.

This clonotype showed up many times. This CDR3 reads CASSHTLLRNIQYF. The CDR3 DNA reads as TGTGCCAGCAGTCACACATTATTAAGAAACATTCAGTACTTC. This chain joins TRBV2 and TRBJ2-4; D remains unclear. V lost 5 bases to trimming and J lost 6 bases, with 14 bases between them. Per the germline V gene, CDR1 is SNHLY and CDR2 is FYNNEI. There are 14 residues in the CDR3.

The rearrangement uses TRBV24-1 and TRBJ1-5; the match to TRBD1 covers 7 bases. The junction had 4 bases not matched to a gene; V was cut back by 5 bases and J by 4 bases. CDR1 KGHDR and CDR2 SFDVKD come from the germline V gene. This CDR3 is 14 amino acids long. The CDR3 sequence: CATSAPGGNQPQHF. The CDR3 DNA is TGTGCCACCAGTGCCCCAGGGGGTAATCAGCCCCAGCATTTT.

Turning to this clonotype: Just one base apart from a much larger clone, this may be a read error. No DNA is shown, since the ends of the CDR3 on it are uncertain; the CDR3 is the one TCRdb lists. The rearrangement uses TRBV29-1 and TRBJ1-2; the D call TRBD1 from the table was never checked on the DNA. Germline values: CDR1 SQVTM, CDR2 ANQGSEA. The CDR3 region is 13 residues in length, termini included. CDR3 sequence reads: CSGGQGTNYGCTF.

This clonotype was picked up many times. This chain links TRBV6-2 or TRBV6-3 with TRBJ2-5; 9 bases agree with TRBD2. The trim removed 2 bases at V and 4 bases at J, leaving 5 bases unmatched. Germline V gene sequence: CDR1 MNHEY, CDR2 SVGEGT. The CDR3 has 15 residues. CDR3 in amino acids: CASSYPPSGVETQYF. The CDR3 DNA reads TGTGCCAGCAGTTACCCGCCTAGCGGGGTAGAGACCCAGTACTTC.

At least ten counts were recorded for this clonotype. This chain joins TRBV6-2 or TRBV6-3 and TRBJ1-1, with D perhaps TRBD1 (5 bases). CDR1 is MNHEY and CDR2 is SVGEGT in the germline V gene. The germline V and J ends were trimmed by 6 bases and 3 bases, with 14 bases remaining between them. The CDR3 extends over 14 amino acids. CDR3 nucleotide sequence: TGTGCCAGCAGAGAACAGGAGAGGGACACTGAAGCTTTCTTT. Translating it yields CASREQERDTEAFF.

This clonotype was counted at least ten times. The rearrangement uses TRBV25-1 and TRBJ1-3; unclear D gene. Germline CDR1 and CDR2: MGHDK and SYGVNS. The CDR3 length is 13 residues. The germline V and J ends were trimmed by 4 bases and 0 bases, with 4 bases remaining between them. The CDR3 here is CASSAHSGNTIYF. The CDR3 coding sequence is TGTGCCAGCAGTGCCCACTCTGGAAACACCATATATTTT.

This clonotype was seen at least ten times. The chain joins TRBV29-1 to TRBJ2-5; D tentatively fits TRBD1 or TRBD2 (5 bases each). CDR3 length: 14 residues. V dropped 0 bases and J dropped 0 bases, with 8 bases sitting between them. The germline gives CDR1 SQVTM, CDR2 ANQGSEA. CDR3 DNA sequence: TGCAGCGTTGAAGATCTGGGACACCAAGAGACCCAGTACTTC. Protein product: CSVEDLGHQETQYF.

The chain combines TRBV18 with TRBJ1-2, with no clear D. The CDR3 extends over 15 amino acids. Per germline, CDR1 KGHSH and CDR2 LQKENI. Trimming removed 2 bases at V and 1 base at J, with 11 bases between. Written as DNA, the CDR3 is TGTGCCAGCTCACCAATTAGGCAGGTTAACTATGGCTACACCTTC. It codes for CASSPIRQVNYGYTF.